This TCR beta chain was recovered during a study of blood T cell repertoires in COVID-19. For the study at large: T cells, B-cell-depleted T cells, or PBMCs supplied cDNA or gDNA.

The method was immunoSEQ multiplex PCR; TCRdb's version includes in-frame clones alone and lacks a portion of them. This table has some 200,000 clones, around four fifths appearing once. From germline, CDR1 is SGHTA and CDR2 FQGTGA. The CDR3 extends over 15 amino acids. The V gene lost 5 bases and the J gene lost 2 bases, with 13 bases spanning the gap. Sequencing input: peripheral blood. The chain has TRBV7-3 and TRBJ2-1; no definite D call. The TCR sequence derives from a woman of 80 years or more with COVID-19, enrolled during active disease. The CDR3 DNA reads as TGTGCCAGCAGCCCTTCCACTCCGGCCTACAATGAGCAGTTCTTC. Amino acid sequence: CASSPSTPAYNEQFF.